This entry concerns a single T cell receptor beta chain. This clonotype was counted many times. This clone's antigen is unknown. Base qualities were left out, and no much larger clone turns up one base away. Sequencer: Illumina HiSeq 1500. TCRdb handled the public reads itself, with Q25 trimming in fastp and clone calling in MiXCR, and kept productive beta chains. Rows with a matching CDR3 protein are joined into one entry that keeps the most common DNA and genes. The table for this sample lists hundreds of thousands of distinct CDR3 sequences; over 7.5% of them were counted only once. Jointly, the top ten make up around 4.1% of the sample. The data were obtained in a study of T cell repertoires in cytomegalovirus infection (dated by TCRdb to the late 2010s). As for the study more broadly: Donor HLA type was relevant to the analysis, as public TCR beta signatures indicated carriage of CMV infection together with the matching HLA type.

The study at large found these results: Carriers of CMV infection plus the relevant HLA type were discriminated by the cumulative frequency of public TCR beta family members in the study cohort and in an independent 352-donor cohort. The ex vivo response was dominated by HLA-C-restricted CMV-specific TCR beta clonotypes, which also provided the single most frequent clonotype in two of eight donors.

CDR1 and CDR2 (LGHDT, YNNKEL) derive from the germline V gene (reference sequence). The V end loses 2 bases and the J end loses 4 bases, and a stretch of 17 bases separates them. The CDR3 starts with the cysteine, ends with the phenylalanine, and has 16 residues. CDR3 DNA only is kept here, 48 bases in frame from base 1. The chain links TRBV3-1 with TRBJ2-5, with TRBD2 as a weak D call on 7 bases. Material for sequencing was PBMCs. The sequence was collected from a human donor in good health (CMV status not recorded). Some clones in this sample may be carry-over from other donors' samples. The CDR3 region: CASSQMSRGAPETQYF. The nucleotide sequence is TGTGCCAGCAGCCAAATGAGTCGGGGGGCCCCAGAGACCCAGTACTTC.